Presented here are 17 T cell receptor beta chains from one specimen sequenced in a study of OX40 agonist ivuxolimab in advanced cancers. This table comes from immunoSEQ multiplex PCR, and its TCRdb copy is limited to in-frame clones, with some not included. The sample records about 88,000 clones, under 85% being singletons. The source was CD4+ or CD8+ T cells sorted from blood, collected in a trial of the OX40 agonist ivuxolimab. The receptors here all came from an adult with an advanced solid tumor such as melanoma, head and neck, liver or kidney cancer.

V gene TRBV28 combines with J gene TRBJ2-1; D gene ambiguous. The CDR3 runs 13 residues. V gave up 6 bases and J gave up 2 bases, with 8 bases separating them. Looked up from germline, CDR1 is MDHEN and CDR2 is SYDVKM. This CDR3 is CASSTLAYNEQFF. The CDR3 region has the DNA TGTGCCAGCAGCACCTTGGCCTACAATGAGCAGTTCTTC.

The rearrangement links TRBV10-2 to TRBJ2-2; maybe TRBD1 (5 bases). The CDR3 runs to 14 residues. Germline V CDR1 and CDR2: WSHSY, SAAADI. Trimming took off 6 bases at V and 3 bases at J, with 11 bases between the two ends. The CDR3 nucleotides read TGCGCCAGCAGGGTGGACACTCACACCGGGGAGCTGTTTTTT. The encoded protein is CASRVDTHTGELFF.

The V call is TRBV19, the J call TRBJ2-3; D possibly corresponds to TRBD1 (6 bases). CDR1 is LNHDA and CDR2 is SQIVND in the germline V gene (reference sequence). The CDR3 totals 15 residues. Trimming pared 5 bases from V and 0 bases from J, leaving 12 bases between. The CDR3 here is CASSYKGESTDTQYF. CDR3 nucleotides: TGTGCCAGTAGTTATAAGGGGGAAAGCACAGATACGCAGTATTTT. Variable domain in full (rest from reference TRBV19 and TRBJ2-3): DGGITQSPKYLFRKEGQNVTLSCEQNLNHDAMYWYRQDPGQGLRLIYYSQIVNDFQKGDIAEGYSVSREKKESFPLTVTSAQKNPTAFYLCASSYKGESTDTQYFGPGTRLTVL.

The V and J genes are TRBV5-1 and TRBJ2-7; D is perhaps TRBD1 or TRBD2 (5 bases each). The germline gives CDR1 SGHRS, CDR2 YFSETQ. This CDR3 has 14 residues. Trimming stripped 4 bases from V and 3 bases from J, with 14 bases between. The CDR3 bases are TGCGCCAGCAGCGCCGGGACGGGTTTCTACGAGCAGTACTTC. Amino acids: CASSAGTGFYEQYF.

The chain links TRBV5-1 to TRBJ2-6; TRBD2 might be the D (5 bases). This CDR3 is built from 18 residues. Germline V gene sequence: CDR1 SGHRS, CDR2 YFSETQ. V gave up 1 base and J gave up 0 bases, with 14 bases separating them. CDR3 sequence: CASSLRVGVFSGANVLTF. Here the CDR3 DNA reads TGCGCCAGCAGCTTGAGGGTCGGGGTCTTCTCTGGGGCCAACGTCCTGACTTTC.

The rearrangement joins TRBV16 to TRBJ2-1, with D perhaps TRBD2 (5 bases). Per germline, CDR1 KGHSY and CDR2 FQNENV. The CDR3 consists of 15 residues. Trimming removed 6 bases from V and 4 bases from J, with 16 bases in between. The CDR3 DNA sequence: TGTGCCAGCAGTCTACTAGAGGTGGGGTACAATGAGCAGTTCTTC. Translating it yields CASSLLEVGYNEQFF.

The chain employs TRBV4-3 and TRBJ2-1; D perhaps matches TRBD2 (6 bases). V was clipped by 3 bases and J by 3 bases, with 9 bases between them. Per germline, CDR1 LGHNA and CDR2 YSLEER. CDR3 length equals 14 residues. The CDR3, as DNA: TGCGCCAGCAGCCACCGGAGGGACTACAATGAGCAGTTCTTC. It translates to CASSHRRDYNEQFF.

The J gene is TRBJ2-6, the V gene TRBV19; D call uncertain. This CDR3 contains 17 residues. Trimming stripped 6 bases from V and 3 bases from J, with 18 bases between. Per the germline V gene, CDR1 is LNHDA and CDR2 is SQIVND (reference sequence). The CDR3 spells CASRPNTSPDGANVLTF. In nucleotides, the CDR3 is TGTGCCAGTAGACCAAACACATCCCCTGATGGGGCCAACGTCCTGACTTTC.

The rearrangement joins TRBV28 to TRBJ1-5, with 9 nucleotides matching TRBD1. The CDR3 contains 16 residues. Germline CDR1 reads MDHEN; CDR2 reads SYDVKM. The ends lost 5 bases at V and 3 bases at J; junction bases unmatched: 8. CDR3 protein: CASSPQTGGINQPQHF. The CDR3 DNA follows: TGTGCCAGCAGTCCTCAGACAGGGGGGATCAATCAGCCCCAGCATTTT.

This chain connects TRBV7-9 to TRBJ2-7; 7 bases are shared with TRBD2. In germline, CDR1 is SEHNR, CDR2 FQNEAQ (reference sequence). Trimming removed 5 bases from V and 2 bases from J; junction bases left unmatched: 12. The CDR3 consists of 16 residues. Written as DNA, the CDR3 is TGTGCCAGCAGCCCTGCAAACAGCGGGGCCCCCTACGAGCAGTACTTC. Translation: CASSPANSGAPYEQYF.

This chain uses TRBV12-5 with TRBJ1-2; D is unresolved. The V and J ends lost 2 bases and 7 bases respectively, with 11 bases between them. The germline gives CDR1 LGHNT, CDR2 FRNRAP. This CDR3 has 13 amino acids. The CDR3 coding sequence is TGTGCTAGTGGTTTGAGAGAGCACACTGGCTACACCTTC. The encoded protein is CASGLREHTGYTF.

This chain joins TRBV11-3 and TRBJ2-7; 12 positions match TRBD2. Trimming at V came to 2 bases and at J to 5 bases, leaving 19 bases not matched to a gene. Germline assignment: CDR1 SGHNT and CDR2 YENEEA. The CDR3 totals 20 residues. CDR3 sequence reads: CASSLFPLVTSGSTQNEQYF. CDR3 bases: TGTGCCAGCAGCTTATTCCCTTTGGTGACTAGCGGGAGTACGCAGAACGAGCAGTACTTC.

The chain recombines TRBV10-3 with TRBJ2-2; a weak D match, TRBD2 (5 bases). The germline V gene encodes CDR1 ENHRY and CDR2 SYGVKD. V gave up 0 bases and J gave up 11 bases, with 19 bases separating them. The CDR3 has 16 residues. CDR3: CAISESAGGLAGELFF. For the CDR3, the DNA is TGTGCCATCAGTGAGTCGGCCGGCGGGTTGGCGGGCGAGCTGTTTTTT.

For the CDR3, the DNA is TGTGCCAGCAGTCGACAGGGGGGCTCTGGGGCCAACGTCCTGACTTTC. Translating gives CASSRQGGSGANVLTF. The chain combines TRBV7-2 with TRBJ2-6; TRBD1 aligns across 9 bases. The junction had 3 bases not matched to a gene; V was cut back by 6 bases and J by 0 bases. Germline CDR1 and CDR2: SGHTA and FQGNSA. The CDR3 is 16 amino acids.

V and J are TRBV10-2 and TRBJ2-7, with 10 nucleotides matching TRBD2. V lost 7 bases, J lost 7 bases, and 16 bases stayed unmatched. The CDR3 spans 16 residues. Per germline, CDR1 WSHSY and CDR2 SAAADI. The CDR3 DNA reads as TGCGCCAGCACAGATAGCGGGAGGATGGGGAGAAGGGAGCAGTACTTC. Translation gives CASTDSGRMGRREQYF.

This rearrangement joins TRBV4-1 to TRBJ1-4, with a tentative D call TRBD1 (6 bases). Trimming shortened V by 3 bases and J by 8 bases, and 16 bases separated the two germline ends. The CDR3 length is 15 residues. CDR1 is MGHRA, CDR2 YSYEKL, per germline. The CDR3 loop reads CASSQSGAGEEKLFF. As DNA, the CDR3 is TGCGCCAGCAGCCAGTCCGGGGCAGGGGAGGAAAAACTGTTTTTT.

This clone turned up a few times. The chain uses TRBV29-1 and TRBJ2-3; D unclear. The CDR3 has 11 residues. Germline CDR1 SQVTM, CDR2 ANQGSEA. The V and J ends lost 5 bases and 8 bases respectively, with 11 bases between them. The CDR3 DNA reads TGCAGCGTTAAGGTCGCCGGTACGCAGTATTTT. It is translated as CSVKVAGTQYF.